The clone carrying this T cell receptor beta chain has a count of ten or more. Its matching antigen is unknown. These data come from a study of breast tumors, draining lymph nodes, adjacent tissues. The study's findings and limits: Data only fit, rather than demonstrated, lymph node origin of most tumor T cells. Tumor TCR diversity was below lymph nodes but above nontumor tissue. Luminal-like breast cancer showed significantly greater tumor-nontumor repertoire similarity than basal-like breast cancer did.

Via MiXCR, TCRdb re-called the multiplex PCR reads, giving one row per CDR3 protein. The sample yields some 170,000 distinct CDR3 sequences, approximately 30% seen once. Axillary draining lymph nodes of breast cancer patients supplied the node samples. The TCR comes from a female donor with breast cancer. Some clones in this sample may be carry-over from other donors' samples. Input material: axillary lymph node tissue.

The CDR3 bases are TGTGCCAGCAGCCAAGGTAGGGGGACCGAACGGAATGAGCAGTTCTTC. Protein product: CASSQGRGTERNEQFF. V usage is TRBV4-2 and J usage is TRBJ2-1; D is perhaps TRBD1 (6 bases). The CDR3 spans 16 residues. The V gene's germline CDR1 is LGHNA and CDR2 YNFKEQ. V was clipped by 1 base and J by 7 bases, with 17 bases between them.